Listed below are T cell receptor beta chains from one sample, sequenced in a study of blood T cell repertoires in COVID-19. Generated by immunoSEQ multiplex PCR, the TCRdb table keeps only in-frame clones and is missing some. Of approximately 200,000 clones in the sample, around nine tenths are singletons; the top ten hold roughly 6.2%. Sample: peripheral blood. The receptors stem from a man between 60 and 70 years old who had recovered from COVID-19. The CDR3 runs from the conserved cysteine through the conserved F or W.

CDR3 protein | J gene | V gene
CASSDTNRGVGNTIYF | TRBJ1-3 | TRBV9
CASSVRSGGSVETQYF | TRBJ2-5 | TRBV9
CATSDPARGYEQYF | TRBJ2-7 | TRBV24-1
CASSYSRGDYGYTF | TRBJ1-2 | TRBV6-5
CASSSGDRGNNYGYTF | TRBJ1-2 | TRBV5-1
CASSGTPAGGHNEQFF | TRBJ2-1 | TRBV9
CASSYEGQGYYGYTF | TRBJ1-2 | TRBV6-5
CASSIVAQGAGELFF | TRBJ2-2 | TRBV19
CASRGGGKNTEAFF | TRBJ1-1 | TRBV4-2
CASSLWDRDSNQPQHF | TRBJ1-5 | TRBV7-9
CASSLVEGASTF | TRBJ1-2 | TRBV5-1
CASSLEGGNQPQHF | TRBJ1-5 | TRBV9
CASSYEVGGYTF | TRBJ1-2 | TRBV5-5
CASSRPSGQPQHF | TRBJ1-5 | TRBV6-2/TRBV6-3
CATSDPAGAAGTQYF | TRBJ2-5 | TRBV24-1
CASTAAGGGDTQYF | TRBJ2-3 | TRBV6-6
CASSYGAGLYEQYF | TRBJ2-7 | TRBV6-6
CASSLEGGTEAFF | TRBJ1-1 | TRBV7-9
CARFQGYEQYF | TRBJ2-7 | TRBV21-1
CASSLGGRAEDEQFF | TRBJ2-1 | TRBV11-3
CATRQDYNSPLHF | TRBJ1-6 | TRBV6-4
CASSRDIGSGYTF | TRBJ1-2 | TRBV7-2
CASSFGENTEAFF | TRBJ1-1 | TRBV11-1
CASSWTSGNSYEQYF | TRBJ2-7 | TRBV3-1/TRBV3-2
CASSAPGGAREKLFF | TRBJ1-4 | TRBV28
CASTGSGSEQYF | TRBJ2-7 | TRBV6-5
CASSSRGHYEQYF | TRBJ2-7 | TRBV6-5
CASSLKGTGGIREKLFF | TRBJ1-4 | TRBV5-1
CASSEAGTGEEKLFF | TRBJ1-4 | TRBV6-1
CASTPDRDVTEAFF | TRBJ1-1 | TRBV2
CAWRGQATNEKLFF | TRBJ1-4 | TRBV30
CASSPSLQGNSGNTIYF | TRBJ1-3 | TRBV18
CASSLMGQGGREQYF | TRBJ2-7 | TRBV11-3
CASSERNYSNQPQHF | TRBJ1-5 | TRBV6-1
CASSPRTGANSGNTIYF | TRBJ1-3 | TRBV7-9
CASSQGTGRNYGYTF | TRBJ1-2 | TRBV3-1/TRBV3-2
CASSDRALTDTQYF | TRBJ2-3 | TRBV3-1/TRBV3-2
CASSQDPVGLAGEETQYF | TRBJ2-5 | TRBV3-1/TRBV3-2
CASSQGPWPTGSYNEQFF | TRBJ2-1 | TRBV3-1/TRBV3-2
CAWKLTGVVSGANVLTF | TRBJ2-6 | TRBV30
CATLLAGSAGELFF | TRBJ2-2 | TRBV27
CASSPAGRGYGYTF | TRBJ1-2 | TRBV3-1/TRBV3-2
CASSAGTQRAWETQYF | TRBJ2-5 | TRBV6-1
CASLAGVYTGELFF | TRBJ2-2 | TRBV6-5
CASSREGTGGTEAFF | TRBJ1-1 | TRBV5-1
CTSSQELAGESGANVLTF | TRBJ2-6 | TRBV1
CASSLRGGLGESSYNEQFF | TRBJ2-1 | TRBV7-8
CASSMEGLGYTF | TRBJ1-2 | TRBV19
CASSARGYGTGELFF | TRBJ2-2 | TRBV13
CASSRGTSGSYEQYF | TRBJ2-7 | TRBV5-4
CASSYLPGQGKNEQFF | TRBJ2-1 | TRBV6-5
CASSLQGGRGMAPLHF | TRBJ1-6 | TRBV5-1
CASSPWTGGNNEQFF | TRBJ2-1 | TRBV3-1/TRBV3-2
CASSHSSLDRGGSEQYF | TRBJ2-7 | TRBV3-1/TRBV3-2
CASSPTGFTDTQYF | TRBJ2-3 | TRBV7-2
CASRLAITYNEQFF | TRBJ2-1 | TRBV6-5
CASRATADSHQNIQYF | TRBJ2-4 | TRBV5-1
CASSPRLAEENIQYF | TRBJ2-4 | TRBV18
CASSFSGMNEKLFF | TRBJ1-4 | TRBV5-6
CAWRQGVSGQYNSPLHF | TRBJ1-6 | TRBV30